This is a list of T cell receptor beta chains from one sample in a study of technical replicates of blood from a handful of donors. Generated by immunoSEQ multiplex PCR, the TCRdb table keeps only in-frame clones and is missing some. This sample has around 68,000 clones, with 95% to 97% found just once. Sequenced material: T cells isolated from PBMCs. The receptors originated from a human donor in good health. The CDR3 runs from the conserved cysteine through the conserved F or W. The D gene is left open where the match is weak. Only part of the rows carry a size: once, few, many, or a class if the clone is expanded.

TGTGCCAGCAGCTTAGCGGGTTACTCCTACGAGCAGTACTTC CASSLAGYSYEQYF TRBV5-4 - TRBJ2-7 -
TGCGCCAGCAGCCATGAGCGGGGCACAGATACGCAGTATTTT CASSHERGTDTQYF TRBV4-1 - TRBJ2-3 -
TGTGCCAGCAGCTCGGTCCTTACCGGGGAGCTGTTTTTT CASSSVLTGELFF TRBV7-2 - TRBJ2-2 -
TGTGCCATCAGTGACCCGGGACAGGGAGGTGAAAAACTGTTTTTT CAISDPGQGGEKLFF TRBV10-3 TRBD1 TRBJ1-4 -
TGTGCCAGTAGTCCGGGGGGACTTGCAACTAATGAAAAACTGTTTTTT CASSPGGLATNEKLFF TRBV19 - TRBJ1-4 -
TGTGCCAGCTACAGGAGCTCTGGAAACACCATATATTTT CASYRSSGNTIYF TRBV6-5 - TRBJ1-3 -
TGCAGCGCCCTGGACAGGGGATTCAGCTATGGCTACACCTTC CSALDRGFSYGYTF TRBV29-1 TRBD1 TRBJ1-2 -
TGTGCCAGCACTAGATACTTGGCTAGCGGGAAGATGAAGTACGAGCAGTACTTC CASTRYLASGKMKYEQYF TRBV25-1 TRBD2 TRBJ2-7 -
TGCGCCAGCACCGAAACGACAGGTTTAGGGGAGCAGTACTTC CASTETTGLGEQYF TRBV5-1 - TRBJ2-7 -
TGTGCCAGCAGCCCACGGCGGGAGTCAACCGAGCAGTACTTC CASSPRRESTEQYF TRBV7-7 TRBD2 TRBJ2-7 -
TGTGCCAGCAGCTTGGGAGGGGCCACCTACGAGCAGTACTTC CASSLGGATYEQYF TRBV7-3 TRBD2 TRBJ2-7 -
TGTGCCAGCAGTTCCCGGACGGAGGAGGATACGCAGTATTTT CASSSRTEEDTQYF TRBV5-4 - TRBJ2-3 -
TGCAGCGTACGATCCCCAGGGGATGGCTACACCTTC CSVRSPGDGYTF TRBV29-1 - TRBJ1-2 -
TGCGCCAGCAGCCAAGGCAGGACGGGAGCAGATACGCAGTATTTT CASSQGRTGADTQYF TRBV4-1 - TRBJ2-3 -
TGTGCCAGCAGTGCCTTGCGGGGGGCCCGAGAAGCTTTCTTT CASSALRGAREAFF TRBV2 - TRBJ1-1 -
TGTGCCAGTAGACGTCGGGGGGTAAATCAGCCCCAGCATTTT CASRRRGVNQPQHF TRBV19 - TRBJ1-5 -
TGTGCCAGCGGGGGACTAGCGGGAGGATACGAGCAGTACTTC CASGGLAGGYEQYF TRBV27 TRBD2 TRBJ2-7 -
TGCAGCGTTGATCCGACAGGACCAGATGGCTACACCTTC CSVDPTGPDGYTF TRBV29-1 - TRBJ1-2 few
TGCGCCAGCAGCTTGGGTCTGGACTTCTCCTACGAGCAGTACTTC CASSLGLDFSYEQYF TRBV5-1 - TRBJ2-7 -
TGTGCCAGCAGGTACAGGGGGACTCTTATATACAATGAGCAGTTCTTC CASRYRGTLIYNEQFF TRBV27 TRBD1 TRBJ2-1 -
TGTGCCAGCAGTGAAATAGCGGGAGGTTACAATGAGCAGTTCTTC CASSEIAGGYNEQFF TRBV2 TRBD2 TRBJ2-1 -
TGCGCCAGCCAGGGCTCCGCAGATACGCAGTATTTT CASQGSADTQYF TRBV5-1 - TRBJ2-3 -
TGTGCCAGCAGATTGACTAGCGCGAGCTCCTACGAGCAGTACTTC CASRLTSASSYEQYF TRBV2 TRBD2 TRBJ2-7 -
TGTGCCAGCAGTTTATCTAGCTCTGGAAACACCATATATTTT CASSLSSSGNTIYF TRBV28 - TRBJ1-3 -
TGCGCCAGCAGCTTATGGACAGAGCAAGAGACCCAGTACTTC CASSLWTEQETQYF TRBV5-1 - TRBJ2-5 -
TGTGCCAGCAGTATGACAGGGGGCACTGAAGCTTTCTTT CASSMTGGTEAFF TRBV2 TRBD1 TRBJ1-1 -
TGTGCCAGCAGTGGACCAGCGGGCTCCTACGAGCAGTACTTC CASSGPAGSYEQYF TRBV27 - TRBJ2-7 -
TGTGCCAGCAGTTACACGGGACAGGGGGCCGCTGGATATTTT CASSYTGQGAAGYF TRBV6-6 TRBD1 TRBJ1-3 -
TGTGCCAGCAGTTTATGGGGGGGACAGGGGACAGGGGAGCTGTTTTTT CASSLWGGQGTGELFF TRBV28 TRBD1 TRBJ2-2 -
TGCGCCAGCAGCCTAAGACAGGGCGGGTTGGATGGCTACACCTTC CASSLRQGGLDGYTF TRBV4-1 TRBD1 TRBJ1-2 -
TGTGCCAGCAGCTTAGTTCGGGGTTTATCCTACGAGCAGTACTTC CASSLVRGLSYEQYF TRBV7-2 - TRBJ2-7 -
TGTGCTAGTGGACCCGGGACTAGCACAGATACGCAGTATTTT CASGPGTSTDTQYF TRBV12-5 - TRBJ2-3 -
TGTGCCAGCAGTGGTAGCGGGGTCTACGAGCAGTACTTC CASSGSGVYEQYF TRBV2 TRBD2 TRBJ2-7 -
TGCGCCAGCAGAGCCCCGGGGGGCGCCTATGGCTACACCTTC CASRAPGGAYGYTF TRBV10-2 - TRBJ1-2 -
TGCGCCAGCAGCTTGGAGGCCCGAGGAGAGACCCAGTACTTC CASSLEARGETQYF TRBV5-1 - TRBJ2-5 -
TGTGCCAGCAGCCAAGCCGGGGGGCAAGCCACAGATACGCAGTATTTT CASSQAGGQATDTQYF TRBV4-2 - TRBJ2-3 -
TGTGCCAGCAGCCAGGGGTTAGGGGGCTACACCTTC CASSQGLGGYTF TRBV5-8 - TRBJ1-2 -
TGTGCCACCAGGACTTCCGGGACAGGGGCATCGGACTATGGCTACACCTTC CATRTSGTGASDYGYTF TRBV15 TRBD1 TRBJ1-2 -
TGTGCCAGCAGTTTGACAGCTAATCAGCCCCAGCATTTT CASSLTANQPQHF TRBV27 - TRBJ1-5 once
TGCGCCAGCAGCCAATCCGGGAACACTGAAGCTTTCTTT CASSQSGNTEAFF TRBV4-1 - TRBJ1-1 -
TGTGCCAGTCGACAGACCTCTGGGGCCAACGTCCTGACTTTC CASRQTSGANVLTF TRBV19 - TRBJ2-6 -